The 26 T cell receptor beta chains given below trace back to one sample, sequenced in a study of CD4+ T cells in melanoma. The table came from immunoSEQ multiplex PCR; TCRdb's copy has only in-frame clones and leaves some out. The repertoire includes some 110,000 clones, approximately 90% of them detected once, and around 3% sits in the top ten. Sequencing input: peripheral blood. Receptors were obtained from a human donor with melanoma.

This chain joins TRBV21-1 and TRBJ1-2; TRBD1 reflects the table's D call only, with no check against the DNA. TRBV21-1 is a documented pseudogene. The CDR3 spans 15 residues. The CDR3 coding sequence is TGTGCCAGCAGCAATGGCGTAGGGGGTAACTATGGCTACACCTTC. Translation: CASSNGVGGNYGYTF.

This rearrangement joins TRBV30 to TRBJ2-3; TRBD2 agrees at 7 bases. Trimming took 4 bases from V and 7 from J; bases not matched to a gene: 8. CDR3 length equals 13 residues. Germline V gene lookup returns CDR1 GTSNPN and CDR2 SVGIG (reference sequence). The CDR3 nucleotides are TGTGCCTGGAAGGCTAGCGGTTGGAATACGCAGTATTTT. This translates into CAWKASGWNTQYF.

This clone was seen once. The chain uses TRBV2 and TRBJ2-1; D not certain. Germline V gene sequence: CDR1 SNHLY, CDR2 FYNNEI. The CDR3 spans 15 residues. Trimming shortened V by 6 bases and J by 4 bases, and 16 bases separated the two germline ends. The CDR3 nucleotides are TGTGCCAGCAGAAAGAAGCCGGATCAATACAATGAGCAGTTCTTC. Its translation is CASRKKPDQYNEQFF.

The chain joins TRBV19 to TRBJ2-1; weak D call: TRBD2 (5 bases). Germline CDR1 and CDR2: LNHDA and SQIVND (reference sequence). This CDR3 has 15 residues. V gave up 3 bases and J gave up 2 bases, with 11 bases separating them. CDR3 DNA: TGTGCCAGTAGTATCTGGCCGGGAACCTACAATGAGCAGTTCTTC. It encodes CASSIWPGTYNEQFF. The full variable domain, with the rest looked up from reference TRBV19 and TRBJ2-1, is DGGITQSPKYLFRKEGQNVTLSCEQNLNHDAMYWYRQDPGQGLRLIYYSQIVNDFQKGDIAEGYSVSREKKESFPLTVTSAQKNPTAFYLCASSIWPGTYNEQFFGPGTRLTVL.

The CDR3 loop reads CASSGSGTGSYEQYF. DNA of the CDR3: TGTGCCAGCAGTGGTTCCGGGACCGGCTCCTACGAGCAGTACTTC. The chain employs TRBV6-4 and TRBJ2-7, with D perhaps assigned TRBD1 or TRBD2 (5 bases each). Trimming left V 4 bases short and J 0 bases short, with 13 bases between. The CDR3 consists of 15 residues. Germline lookup yields CDR1 MRHNA and CDR2 SNTAGT.

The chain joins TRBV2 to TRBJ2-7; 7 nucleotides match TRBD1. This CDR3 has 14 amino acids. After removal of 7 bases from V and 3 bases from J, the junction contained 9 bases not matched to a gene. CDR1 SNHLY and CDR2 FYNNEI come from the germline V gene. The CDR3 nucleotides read TGTGCCAGCACTTCGGGACAGCCCTACTACGAGCAGTACTTC. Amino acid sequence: CASTSGQPYYEQYF.

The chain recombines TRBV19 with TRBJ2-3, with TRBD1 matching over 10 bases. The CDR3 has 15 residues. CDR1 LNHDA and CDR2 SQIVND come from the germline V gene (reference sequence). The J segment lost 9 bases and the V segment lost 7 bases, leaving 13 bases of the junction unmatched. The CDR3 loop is CASTQDRGRSGTQYF. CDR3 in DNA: TGTGCCAGTACCCAAGACAGGGGGCGAAGTGGAACGCAGTATTTT.

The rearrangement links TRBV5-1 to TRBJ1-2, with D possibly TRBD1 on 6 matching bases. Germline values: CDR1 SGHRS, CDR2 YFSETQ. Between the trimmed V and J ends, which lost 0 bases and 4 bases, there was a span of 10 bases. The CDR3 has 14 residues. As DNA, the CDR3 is TGCGCCAGCAGCTTGGCCACAGGGAGCTATGGCTACACCTTC. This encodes CASSLATGSYGYTF.

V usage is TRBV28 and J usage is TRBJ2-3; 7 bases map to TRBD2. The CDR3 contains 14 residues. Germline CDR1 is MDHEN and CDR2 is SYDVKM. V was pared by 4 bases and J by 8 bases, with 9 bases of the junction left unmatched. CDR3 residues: CASSSLATRTTQYF. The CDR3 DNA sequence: TGTGCCAGCAGTTCACTAGCGACCCGTACTACGCAGTATTTT.

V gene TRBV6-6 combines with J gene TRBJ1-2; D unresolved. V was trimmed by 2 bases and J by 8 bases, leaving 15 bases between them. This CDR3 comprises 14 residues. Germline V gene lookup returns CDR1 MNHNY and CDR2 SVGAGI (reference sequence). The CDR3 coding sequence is TGTGCCAGCAGTTACAACCGGGTTTATGAGGGCTACACCTTC. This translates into CASSYNRVYEGYTF.

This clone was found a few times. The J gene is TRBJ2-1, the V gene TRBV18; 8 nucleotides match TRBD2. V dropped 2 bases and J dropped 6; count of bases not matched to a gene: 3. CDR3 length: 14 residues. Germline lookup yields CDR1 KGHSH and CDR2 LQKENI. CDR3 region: CASSPGAGVNEQFF. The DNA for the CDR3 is TGTGCCAGCTCACCAGGAGCGGGAGTCAATGAGCAGTTCTTC.

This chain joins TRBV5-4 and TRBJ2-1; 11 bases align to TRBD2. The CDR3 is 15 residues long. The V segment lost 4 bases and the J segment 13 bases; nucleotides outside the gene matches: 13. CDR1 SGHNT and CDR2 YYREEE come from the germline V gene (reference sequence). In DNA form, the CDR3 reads TGTGCCAGCAGCGTGACTAGCGGGGAGCCCGGCCGCCAGTTCTTC. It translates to CASSVTSGEPGRQFF.

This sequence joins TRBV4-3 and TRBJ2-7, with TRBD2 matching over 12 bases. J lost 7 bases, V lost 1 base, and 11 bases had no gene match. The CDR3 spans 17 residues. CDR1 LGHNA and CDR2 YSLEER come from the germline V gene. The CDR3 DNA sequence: TGCGCCAGCAGCCAAGTTGAAGGGCTAGCGGGGGGGCAGGAGCAGTACTTC. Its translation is CASSQVEGLAGGQEQYF.

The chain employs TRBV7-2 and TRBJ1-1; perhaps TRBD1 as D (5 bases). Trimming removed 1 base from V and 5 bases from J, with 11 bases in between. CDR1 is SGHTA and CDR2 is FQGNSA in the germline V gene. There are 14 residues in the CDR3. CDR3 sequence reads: CASSLGDSGTEAFF. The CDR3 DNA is TGTGCCAGCAGCTTAGGGGACTCGGGAACTGAAGCTTTCTTT.

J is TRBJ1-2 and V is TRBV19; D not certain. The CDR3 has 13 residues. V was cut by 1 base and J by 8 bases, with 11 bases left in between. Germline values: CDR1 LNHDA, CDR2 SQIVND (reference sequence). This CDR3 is CASSIAQQVGYTF. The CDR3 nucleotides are TGTGCCAGTAGTATAGCCCAGCAGGTGGGCTACACCTTC.

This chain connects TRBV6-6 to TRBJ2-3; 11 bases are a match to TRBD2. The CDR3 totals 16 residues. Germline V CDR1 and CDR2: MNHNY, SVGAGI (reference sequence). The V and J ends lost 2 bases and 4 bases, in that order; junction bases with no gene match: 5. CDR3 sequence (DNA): TGTGCCAGCAGTTACACTAGCGGGGGTGCGGCAGATACGCAGTATTTT. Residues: CASSYTSGGAADTQYF.

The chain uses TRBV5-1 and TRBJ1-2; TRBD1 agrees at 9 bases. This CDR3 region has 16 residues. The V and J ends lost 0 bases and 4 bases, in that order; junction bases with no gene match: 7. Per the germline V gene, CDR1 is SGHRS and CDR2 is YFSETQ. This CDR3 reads CASSLDGTGNFYGYTF. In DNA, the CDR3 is TGCGCCAGCAGCTTGGATGGGACAGGGAATTTCTATGGCTACACCTTC.

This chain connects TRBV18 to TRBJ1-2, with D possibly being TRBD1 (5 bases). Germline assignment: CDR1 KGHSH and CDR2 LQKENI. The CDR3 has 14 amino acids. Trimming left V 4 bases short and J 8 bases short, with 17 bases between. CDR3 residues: CASSLPGTSTGYTF. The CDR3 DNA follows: TGTGCCAGCTCACTACCAGGGACCAGTACGGGCTACACCTTC.

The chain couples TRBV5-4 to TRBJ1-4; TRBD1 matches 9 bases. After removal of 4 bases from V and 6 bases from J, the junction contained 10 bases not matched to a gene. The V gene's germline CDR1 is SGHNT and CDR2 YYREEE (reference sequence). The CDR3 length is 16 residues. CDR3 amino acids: CASSGGTGRSDEKLFF. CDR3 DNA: TGTGCCAGCAGCGGAGGGACAGGGCGCTCGGATGAAAAACTGTTTTTT.

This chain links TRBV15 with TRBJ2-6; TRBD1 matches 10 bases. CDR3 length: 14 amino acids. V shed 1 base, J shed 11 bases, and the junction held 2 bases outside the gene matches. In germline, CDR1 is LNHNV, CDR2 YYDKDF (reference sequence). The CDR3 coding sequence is TGTGCCACCAGCAGAGGACAGGGGGCGGACGTCCTGACTTTC. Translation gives CATSRGQGADVLTF.

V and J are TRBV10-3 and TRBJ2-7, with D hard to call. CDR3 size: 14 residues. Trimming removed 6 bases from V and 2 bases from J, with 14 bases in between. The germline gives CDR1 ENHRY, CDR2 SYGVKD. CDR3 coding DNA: TGTGCCATCAGCGACGTTGGTCCCGCCTACGAGCAGTACTTC. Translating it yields CAISDVGPAYEQYF.

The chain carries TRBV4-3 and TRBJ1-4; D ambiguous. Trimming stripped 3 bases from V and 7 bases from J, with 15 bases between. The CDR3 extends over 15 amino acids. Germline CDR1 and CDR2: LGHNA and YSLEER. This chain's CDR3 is CASSQQPGKSEKLFF. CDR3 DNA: TGCGCCAGCAGCCAGCAACCCGGAAAGAGTGAAAAACTGTTTTTT.

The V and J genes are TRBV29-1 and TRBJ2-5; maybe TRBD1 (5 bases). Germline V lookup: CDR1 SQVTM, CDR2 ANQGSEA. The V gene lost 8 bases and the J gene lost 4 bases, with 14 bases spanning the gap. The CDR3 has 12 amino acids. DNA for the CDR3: TGCAGCATACGGCAGGGATTAGAGACCCAGTACTTC. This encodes CSIRQGLETQYF.

The CDR3 sequence is CATSREDYGYTF. The CDR3 nucleotides are TGTGCCACCAGCAGAGAGGACTATGGCTACACCTTC. J is TRBJ1-2 and V is TRBV15; D uncertain. Germline V gene sequence: CDR1 LNHNV, CDR2 YYDKDF (reference sequence). This CDR3 contains 12 residues. V lost 0 bases and J lost 3, with 2 bases in between.

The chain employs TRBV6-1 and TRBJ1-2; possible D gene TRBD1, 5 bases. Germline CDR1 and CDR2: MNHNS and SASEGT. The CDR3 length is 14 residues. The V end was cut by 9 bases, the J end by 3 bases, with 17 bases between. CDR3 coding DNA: TGTGCCAGTCAGAGGGACTCTTCTTACTATGGCTACACCTTC. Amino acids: CASQRDSSYYGYTF.

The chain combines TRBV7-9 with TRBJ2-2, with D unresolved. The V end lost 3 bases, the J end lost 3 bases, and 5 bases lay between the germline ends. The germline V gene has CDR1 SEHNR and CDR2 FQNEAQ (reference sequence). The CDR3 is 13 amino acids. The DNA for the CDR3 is TGTGCCAGCAGCTTGTGGGACACCGGGGAGCTGTTTTTT. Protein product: CASSLWDTGELFF. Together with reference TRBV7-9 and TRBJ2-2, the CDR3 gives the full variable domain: DTGVSQNPRHKITKRGQNVTFRCDPISEHNRLYWYRQTLGQGPEFLTYFQNEAQLEKSRLLSDRFSAERPKGSFSTLEIQRTEQGDSAMYLCASSLWDTGELFFGEGSRLTVL.